A selection of T cell receptor beta chains follows, all from one sample in a study of a mutant IDH1 vaccine in newly diagnosed glioma. These receptors have no identified antigens. Generated by immunoSEQ multiplex PCR, the TCRdb table keeps only in-frame clones and is missing some. The sample shows tens of thousands of clones, roughly 80% of them seen only once. The input for sequencing was PBMCs, taken from a glioma patient whose treatment included an IDH1 peptide vaccine. The receptors come from a man aged 35 to 55 with glioma. Both conserved end residues are part of each CDR3. The order of the fields is CDR3 length, V gene, D gene, CDR3 protein. D genes are given only for firm matches.

len: 14; v_gene: TRBV19; d_gene: -; CDR3aa: CASSIGAGTRGYTF
len: 16; v_gene: TRBV5-4; d_gene: TRBD2; CDR3aa: CASSLMVSGGSDTQYF
len: 16; v_gene: TRBV19; d_gene: -; CDR3aa: CASSIAAGASNSPLHF
len: 12; v_gene: TRBV29-1; d_gene: TRBD1; CDR3aa: CSAVRQGAGYTF
len: 14; v_gene: TRBV6-6; d_gene: -; CDR3aa: CASSPFPRNYGYTF
len: 13; v_gene: TRBV28; d_gene: TRBD1; CDR3aa: CASSSGGYYGYTF
len: 15; v_gene: TRBV2; d_gene: TRBD2; CDR3aa: CASSRPAGGQETQYF
len: 16; v_gene: TRBV6-1; d_gene: TRBD1; CDR3aa: CASSEAEDRPPYGYTF
len: 14; v_gene: TRBV5-1; d_gene: -; CDR3aa: CASSTGGARDTQYF
len: 13; v_gene: TRBV2; d_gene: TRBD1; CDR3aa: CASRTGVDTEAFF
len: 17; v_gene: TRBV7-8; d_gene: TRBD2; CDR3aa: CASSPTQLAGQSYEQYF
len: 14; v_gene: TRBV6-5; d_gene: TRBD2; CDR3aa: CASSYGTSFSEQFF
len: 14; v_gene: TRBV7-2; d_gene: -; CDR3aa: CASRVGRGGDTQYF
len: 11; v_gene: TRBV2; d_gene: -; CDR3aa: CASSVITEAFF
len: 13; v_gene: TRBV7-8; d_gene: -; CDR3aa: CASSWDGGYEQYF
len: 16; v_gene: TRBV5-1; d_gene: -; CDR3aa: CASSPGGTGNYNEQFF
len: 15; v_gene: TRBV5-4; d_gene: TRBD1; CDR3aa: CASSAGQGNFYEQYF
len: 11; v_gene: TRBV30; d_gene: -; CDR3aa: CAWRNKGQQYF
len: 15; v_gene: TRBV5-4; d_gene: -; CDR3aa: CASSSWDTTGNTVYF
len: 15; v_gene: TRBV19; d_gene: -; CDR3aa: CASSMDRSSNQPQHF
len: 15; v_gene: TRBV10-2; d_gene: -; CDR3aa: CASSESGFQAQPQHF
len: 15; v_gene: TRBV5-1; d_gene: -; CDR3aa: CASSLGLAYTGELFF
len: 14; v_gene: TRBV5-1; d_gene: -; CDR3aa: CASSLAMRAGELFF
len: 14; v_gene: TRBV5-1; d_gene: -; CDR3aa: CASSLGQYQETQYF
len: 16; v_gene: TRBV19; d_gene: -; CDR3aa: CASSIGRGWGTGELFF
len: 14; v_gene: TRBV18; d_gene: TRBD1; CDR3aa: CASSPGTGAYEQYF
len: 15; v_gene: TRBV9; d_gene: TRBD1; CDR3aa: CASSETTGMRDGYTF
len: 15; v_gene: TRBV9; d_gene: -; CDR3aa: CASSVGEGPPRTQYF
len: 13; v_gene: TRBV7-9; d_gene: TRBD1; CDR3aa: CASSGQGTDEQYF
len: 11; v_gene: TRBV19; d_gene: TRBD1; CDR3aa: CASSTGTGWTF
len: 15; v_gene: TRBV10-3; d_gene: TRBD2; CDR3aa: CAISSGTSATDTQYF
len: 16; v_gene: TRBV4-2; d_gene: TRBD2; CDR3aa: CASSLGLAGEQETQYF
len: 10; v_gene: TRBV6-6; d_gene: -; CDR3aa: CASGDRGYTF
len: 14; v_gene: TRBV11-3; d_gene: -; CDR3aa: CASSSLGTASEQFF
len: 15; v_gene: TRBV10-3; d_gene: -; CDR3aa: CAISESSGRGNGYTF
len: 16; v_gene: TRBV27; d_gene: -; CDR3aa: CASSPGRTPSNYGYTF
len: 13; v_gene: TRBV5-1; d_gene: -; CDR3aa: CASSSGGGETQYF
len: 16; v_gene: TRBV5-1; d_gene: TRBD2; CDR3aa: CASSTRLAGGTDTQYF
len: 12; v_gene: TRBV18; d_gene: -; CDR3aa: CASSPSLNEQFF
len: 14; v_gene: TRBV7-9; d_gene: -; CDR3aa: CASSSTGTGNTIYF
len: 15; v_gene: TRBV7-8; d_gene: -; CDR3aa: CASSPHERGTGELFF
len: 10; v_gene: TRBV21-1; d_gene: -; CDR3aa: CASSKFEQYF
len: 11; v_gene: TRBV5-6; d_gene: -; CDR3aa: CASSLRNIQYF
len: 14; v_gene: TRBV11-2; d_gene: -; CDR3aa: CASSPRFYQETQYF
len: 14; v_gene: TRBV30; d_gene: -; CDR3aa: CAWRGGRAYYGYTF
len: 15; v_gene: TRBV5-6; d_gene: -; CDR3aa: CASSLEQGLNTEAFF
len: 14; v_gene: TRBV5-6; d_gene: -; CDR3aa: CASSFTGYTGELFF
len: 14; v_gene: TRBV5-4; d_gene: -; CDR3aa: CASSLDRSGYGYTF
len: 13; v_gene: TRBV6-5; d_gene: -; CDR3aa: CASSYRQSYEQYF
len: 14; v_gene: TRBV14; d_gene: -; CDR3aa: CASSIRREISAQYF
len: 14; v_gene: TRBV2; d_gene: -; CDR3aa: CASSEAVQVVSQYF
len: 11; v_gene: TRBV30; d_gene: -; CDR3aa: CAWSVGAGEYF
len: 15; v_gene: TRBV5-6; d_gene: -; CDR3aa: CASSLRRTTANEQYF